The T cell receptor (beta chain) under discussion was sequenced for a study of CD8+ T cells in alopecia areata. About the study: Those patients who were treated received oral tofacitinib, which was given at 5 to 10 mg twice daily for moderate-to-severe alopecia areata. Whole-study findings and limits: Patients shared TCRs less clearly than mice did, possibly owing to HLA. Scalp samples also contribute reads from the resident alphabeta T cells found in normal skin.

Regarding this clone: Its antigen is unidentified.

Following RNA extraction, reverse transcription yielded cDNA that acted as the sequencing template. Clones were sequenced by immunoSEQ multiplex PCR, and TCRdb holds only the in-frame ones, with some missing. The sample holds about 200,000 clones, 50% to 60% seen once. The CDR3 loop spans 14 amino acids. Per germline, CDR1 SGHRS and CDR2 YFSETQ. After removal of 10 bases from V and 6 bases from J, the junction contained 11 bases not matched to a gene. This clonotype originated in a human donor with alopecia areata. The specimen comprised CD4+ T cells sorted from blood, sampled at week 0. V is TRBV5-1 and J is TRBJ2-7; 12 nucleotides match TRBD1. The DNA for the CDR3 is TGCGCCGCCCGGTCCGGGACAGGGGGCTCCGAGCAGTACTTC. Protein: CAARSGTGGSEQYF.